Below, 22 T cell receptor beta chains from the same sample are listed, as sequenced in a study of T-cell reconstitution after alpha-beta-depleted transplantation in children. The authors prepared the TCRbeta library with unique molecular identifiers. Each CDR3 protein is one row after TCRdb ran MiXCR on the PCR reads. The data show about 540,000 distinct CDR3 sequences, 20% to 30% seen once. This specimen consisted of PBMCs, obtained before TCRalphabeta/CD19-depleted stem cell transplant. Source of these receptors: a boy under three years old with Wiskott-Aldrich syndrome, due to receive a stem cell transplant.

The chain carries TRBV20-1 and TRBJ2-1; TRBD2 aligns across 12 bases. Germline loops: CDR1 DFQATT, CDR2 SNEGSKA (reference sequence). The CDR3 consists of 15 residues. Losses at the gene ends were 3 bases for V and 6 bases for J; bases not matched to a gene: 6. CDR3 in amino acids: CSASRSSGRGNEQFF. The CDR3 coding sequence is TGCAGTGCTAGTCGGTCTAGCGGGAGGGGCAATGAGCAGTTCTTC.

This clonotype was detected only a few times. The chain carries TRBV20-1 and TRBJ2-1; D is unresolved. The V end lost 3 bases, the J end lost 0 bases, and 15 bases lay between the germline ends. The germline V gene encodes CDR1 DFQATT and CDR2 SNEGSKA (reference sequence). The CDR3 extends over 16 amino acids. In DNA, the CDR3 is TGCAGTGCTAGGATTCAGGCCCTCCGCTCCTACAATGAGCAGTTCTTC. This sequence encodes CSARIQALRSYNEQFF.

This clonotype was seen only a few times. The rearrangement links TRBV27 to TRBJ2-3; 9 bases are shared with TRBD2. Per the germline V gene, CDR1 is MNHEY and CDR2 is SMNVEV (reference sequence). Trimming at V came to 3 bases and at J to 0 bases, leaving 1 base not matched to a gene. The CDR3 contains 15 residues. CDR3 nucleotides: TGTGCCAGCAGTTTCGGGACTAGCAGCACAGATACGCAGTATTTT. Protein sequence: CASSFGTSSTDTQYF.

This clonotype was detected a few times. This rearrangement joins TRBV6-5 to TRBJ1-2, with 9 bases that match TRBD1. V gave up 2 bases and J gave up 4 bases; unmatched junction bases: 8. The CDR3 has 16 residues. CDR1 and CDR2 from the germline V gene are MNHEY and SVGAGI. The CDR3 DNA is TGTGCCAGCAGTTACGCCCCAGGGACAGGGTCCTATGGCTACACCTTC. Protein: CASSYAPGTGSYGYTF.

This clonotype was counted a few times. This chain uses TRBV5-1 with TRBJ2-5; no reliable D call. Trimming cost V 6 bases and J 9 bases, with 21 bases left between them. Germline CDR1 reads SGHRS; CDR2 reads YFSETQ. This CDR3 has 14 residues. The CDR3, as DNA: TGCGCCAGCACTCCTGAGGTGGGCCGCCGAGCCCAGTACTTC. Translating gives CASTPEVGRRAQYF. Based on the CDR3 plus reference TRBV5-1 and TRBJ2-5, the full variable domain is KAGVTQTPRYLIKTRGQQVTLSCSPISGHRSVSWYQQTPGQGLQFLFEYFSETQRNKGNFPGRFSGRQFSNSRSEMNVSTLELGDSALYLCASTPEVGRRAQYFGPGTRLLVL.

The chain is built from TRBV12-3 or TRBV12-4 and TRBJ2-3; 8 positions match TRBD2. V was pared by 2 bases and J by 8 bases, with 9 bases of the junction left unmatched. This CDR3 region has 15 residues. CDR3 DNA: TGTGCCAGCAGTTTAACCCAAGCGGGAGTAGGTACGCAGTATTTT. It is translated as CASSLTQAGVGTQYF.

The chain combines TRBV11-2 with TRBJ1-3; D is ambiguous. Trimming left V 5 bases short and J 3 bases short, with 11 bases between. The germline CDR1 and CDR2 sequences are SGHAT and FQNNGV. CDR3 length: 14 amino acids. Here the CDR3 DNA reads TGTGCCAGCAGCCCGAATTACTTTGGAAACACCATATATTTT. Protein sequence: CASSPNYFGNTIYF. The variable domain in full, with the rest retrieved from reference TRBV11-2 and TRBJ1-3, is EAGVAQSPRYKIIEKRQSVAFWCNPISGHATLYWYQQILGQGPKLLIQFQNNGVVDDSQLPKDRFSAERLKGVDSTLKIQPAKLEDSAVYLCASSPNYFGNTIYFGEGSWLTVV.

This clonotype has only a few counts. The genes are TRBV3-1 and TRBJ1-3, with 7 bases fitting TRBD1. The ends lost 2 bases at V and 4 bases at J; junction bases unmatched: 8. The germline V gene has CDR1 LGHDT and CDR2 YNNKEL (reference sequence). The CDR3 extends over 16 amino acids. For the CDR3, the DNA is TGTGCCAGCAGCCAAAGAGACAGGGCAAAGGGAAACACCATATATTTT. Translation: CASSQRDRAKGNTIYF.

This clonotype was found a few times. The rearrangement links TRBV12-3 or TRBV12-4 to TRBJ1-5; TRBD1 matches 7 bases. This CDR3 contains 16 residues. With V trimmed by 3 bases and J by 0 bases, 5 bases remained unmatched. This CDR3 reads CASSFTGVNSNQPQHF. The CDR3 DNA sequence: TGTGCCAGCAGTTTTACAGGGGTAAATAGCAATCAGCCCCAGCATTTT.

This clonotype occurred many times. Its ends do not fully match the called genes, so a read error is possible. The rearrangement uses TRBV5-1 and TRBJ1-4; D remains unclear. The V gene's germline CDR1 is SGHRS and CDR2 YFSETQ. This CDR3 is 12 amino acids long. The CDR3 loop reads CASSLSGEKLFF. The CDR3 DNA is TGTGCCAGCAGCTTATCTGGTGAAAAACTGTTTTTT.

This clonotype appeared a few times. The J gene is TRBJ2-2, the V gene TRBV3-1, with D perhaps matching TRBD1 (6 bases). The CDR3 is made up of 15 amino acids. From germline, CDR1 is LGHDT and CDR2 YNNKEL (reference sequence). The germline V and J ends were trimmed by 4 bases and 4 bases, with 13 bases remaining between them. CDR3 residues: CASSPTGQITGELFF. The CDR3 region has the DNA TGTGCCAGCAGCCCTACAGGGCAGATCACCGGGGAGCTGTTTTTT.

The chain couples TRBV29-1 to TRBJ2-7; a possible D gene is TRBD2 (6 bases). Trimming left V 7 bases short and J 7 bases short, with 20 bases between. The CDR3 spans 13 residues. CDR1 is SQVTM, CDR2 ANQGSEA, per germline. The CDR3 DNA reads TGCAGCGCCGGGGACTCCTGGGTCGGGGAGCAGTACTTC. Translation: CSAGDSWVGEQYF.

The CDR3 spells CASSLNPGTVWNEQFF. The CDR3 coding sequence is TGCGCCAGCAGCTTGAATCCGGGTACGGTATGGAATGAGCAGTTCTTC. V gene TRBV5-1 combines with J gene TRBJ2-1; no clear D gene. The CDR3 spans 16 residues. V lost 1 base and J lost 7, with 18 bases in between. In germline, CDR1 is SGHRS, CDR2 YFSETQ.

This clonotype was seen only a few times. The CDR3 bases are TGTGCCACCAGCAGTCGGGACTCTGGCTCCTACAATGAGCAGTTCTTC. It specifies CATSSRDSGSYNEQFF. This chain joins TRBV15 and TRBJ2-1, with D possibly matching TRBD2 (6 bases). Per the germline V gene, CDR1 is LNHNV and CDR2 is YYDKDF (reference sequence). The CDR3 runs to 16 residues. The germline V and J ends were trimmed by 3 bases and 0 bases, with 12 bases remaining between them.

The V gene is TRBV20-1, the J gene TRBJ1-1; the D gene is possibly TRBD1 (6 bases). CDR1 and CDR2 (germline): DFQATT, SNEGSKA (reference sequence). The V and J ends lost 5 bases and 0 bases respectively, with 10 bases between them. This CDR3 has 13 residues. The CDR3 loop reads CSARRGLNTEAFF. The DNA for the CDR3 is TGCAGTGCTCGCAGGGGTTTGAACACTGAAGCTTTCTTT.

CDR3 nucleotides: TGCGCCAGCAGCCTATTCGGGACTAGCTTAGCAAATGAGCAGTTCTTC. Its protein product is CASSLFGTSLANEQFF. The rearrangement links TRBV4-1 to TRBJ2-1; 9 bases line up with TRBD2. This CDR3 is built from 16 residues. Germline V gives CDR1 MGHRA, CDR2 YSYEKL. The V gene end was trimmed by 4 bases and the J gene end by 7 bases; junction bases not matched to a gene: 11.

This clonotype has at least ten counts. The chain combines TRBV5-1 with TRBJ2-5; D possibly corresponds to TRBD1 (6 bases). Trimming removed 2 bases from V and 1 base from J, with 9 bases in between. CDR3 length equals 14 residues. From germline, CDR1 is SGHRS and CDR2 YFSETQ. In DNA form, the CDR3 reads TGCGCCAGCAGCTTCCGGGACATCCAAGAGACCCAGTACTTC. It translates to CASSFRDIQETQYF.

The genes are TRBV5-1 and TRBJ2-7; TRBD2 matches at 9 bases. This CDR3 region has 14 residues. The junction had 7 bases not matched to a gene; V was cut back by 4 bases and J by 5 bases. CDR1 is SGHRS, CDR2 YFSETQ, per germline. The CDR3 sequence: CASSQGLANDEQYF. As DNA, the CDR3 is TGCGCCAGCAGCCAGGGACTAGCAAACGACGAGCAGTACTTC.

The J gene is TRBJ2-1, the V gene TRBV6-5, with D possibly being TRBD2 (6 bases). The CDR3 has 15 residues. V lost 2 bases and J 2 bases, leaving 10 bases between the germline ends. Germline V gene data show CDR1 as MNHEY and CDR2 as SVGAGI. The CDR3 here is CASSYAASAYNEQFF. In nucleotides, the CDR3 is TGTGCCAGCAGTTACGCGGCTAGCGCCTACAATGAGCAGTTCTTC.

The chain joins TRBV5-1 to TRBJ1-1; D not certain. In germline, CDR1 is SGHRS, CDR2 YFSETQ. CDR3 size: 16 residues. V shed 1 base and J shed 8 bases, with 21 bases lying between them. The CDR3 sequence: CASSLPPPSGNIEAFF. The CDR3 coding sequence is TGCGCCAGCAGCTTGCCTCCTCCTTCCGGGAATATAGAAGCTTTCTTT.

The rearrangement uses TRBV20-1 and TRBJ2-1; 8 bases align to TRBD2. V was pared by 2 bases and J by 6 bases, with 9 bases of the junction left unmatched. The CDR3 runs to 15 residues. Germline lookup yields CDR1 DFQATT and CDR2 SNEGSKA (reference sequence). CDR3 nucleotide sequence: TGCAGTGCTAGACCTTCAGGGACTAGGTTCAATGAGCAGTTCTTC. As protein: CSARPSGTRFNEQFF.

The chain is built from TRBV5-1 and TRBJ1-1, with D uncertain. This CDR3 contains 14 residues. Trimming cost V 6 bases and J 1 base, with 13 bases left between them. Germline CDR1 is SGHRS and CDR2 is YFSETQ. CDR3 protein: CASTLTAENTEAFF. CDR3 DNA: TGCGCCAGCACCCTGACGGCAGAGAACACTGAAGCTTTCTTT. Supplemented by reference TRBV5-1 and TRBJ1-1, the full variable domain reads KAGVTQTPRYLIKTRGQQVTLSCSPISGHRSVSWYQQTPGQGLQFLFEYFSETQRNKGNFPGRFSGRQFSNSRSEMNVSTLELGDSALYLCASTLTAENTEAFFGQGTRLTVV.